This paragraph covers one T cell receptor beta chain sequence. Only in-frame clones appear in the TCRdb table, and some are missing; sequencing was by immunoSEQ multiplex PCR. The table includes more than 60,000 clones, around nine tenths detected once. Between the trimmed V and J ends, which lost 0 bases and 5 bases, there was a span of 14 bases. CDR3 length: 16 residues. Per the germline V gene, CDR1 is KGHSH and CDR2 is LQKENI. The sample originates from a study of OX40 agonist ivuxolimab in advanced cancers. The sequencing used CD4+ or CD8+ T cells sorted from blood, collected in a trial of the OX40 agonist ivuxolimab. The TCR originated in an adult with an advanced solid tumor such as melanoma, head and neck, liver or kidney cancer. This chain connects TRBV18 to TRBJ2-1; D is unclear. The CDR3 DNA reads TGTGCCAGCTCACCACCCGGATTGAAAGGAGACAATGAGCAGTTCTTC. Its protein is CASSPPGLKGDNEQFF.